These T cell receptor beta chains were read from a single sample in a study of tumor and adjacent non-tumor tissue in lung cancer. MiXCR was run by TCRdb on the multiplex PCR reads, yielding one entry per CDR3 protein. The table includes about 67,000 distinct CDR3 sequences, around 82% detected once. The sequencing sample was made of distant non-tumor lung tissue. These TCRs come from a man in his 60s with non-small cell lung cancer. Both conserved end residues are part of each CDR3. D genes are given only for firm matches. Rows may omit the clone size; those that give it use once, few, many or a size class.

clone_size: .; j_call: TRBJ2-3; v_call: TRBV11-2; d_call: .; cdr3_aa: CASSSWGQQATDTQYF; cdr3_nt: TGTGCCAGCAGCTCGTGGGGCCAGCAAGCGACAGATACGCAGTATTTT
clone_size: .; j_call: TRBJ2-6; v_call: TRBV5-6; d_call: .; cdr3_aa: CASSGQRDSGTNVLTF; cdr3_nt: TGTGCCAGCAGCGGGCAGCGAGACTCTGGGACCAACGTCCTGACTTTC
clone_size: .; j_call: TRBJ1-1; v_call: TRBV5-1; d_call: .; cdr3_aa: CAISLESNTEAFF; cdr3_nt: TGCGCCATCAGCTTGGAATCGAACACTGAAGCTTTCTTT
clone_size: .; j_call: TRBJ2-2; v_call: TRBV6-6; d_call: .; cdr3_aa: CANSYRMGAGLNTGELFF; cdr3_nt: TGTGCTAACAGTTACCGGATGGGGGCGGGGCTGAACACCGGGGAGCTGTTTTTT
clone_size: .; j_call: TRBJ2-1; v_call: TRBV4-3; d_call: TRBD1; cdr3_aa: CASMLGTGGLNEQFF; cdr3_nt: TGCGCAAGCATGTTAGGGACAGGGGGTTTAAATGAGCAGTTCTTC
clone_size: .; j_call: TRBJ2-3; v_call: TRBV5-1; d_call: .; cdr3_aa: CASSFGLGGTDTQYF; cdr3_nt: TGCGCCAGCAGCTTTGGGCTAGGAGGCACAGATACGCAGTATTTT
clone_size: .; j_call: TRBJ1-1; v_call: TRBV4-1; d_call: .; cdr3_aa: CACSQDPGEMAFF; cdr3_nt: TGCGCCTGCAGCCAAGATCCCGGGGAAATGGCTTTCTTT
clone_size: .; j_call: TRBJ1-5; v_call: TRBV12-3/TRBV12-4; d_call: .; cdr3_aa: CASSLGSWRPQDF; cdr3_nt: TGTGCCAGCAGTTTGGGATCTTGGCGGCCCCAGGATTTT
clone_size: once; j_call: TRBJ1-5; v_call: TRBV6-1; d_call: .; cdr3_aa: CAKWGVWGLQEGQPQHF; cdr3_nt: TGTGCCAAATGGGGCGTGTGGGGCCTGCAAGAGGGTCAGCCCCAGCATTTT
clone_size: .; j_call: TRBJ2-3; v_call: TRBV29-1; d_call: .; cdr3_aa: CSVIEGATDIQYF; cdr3_nt: TGCAGCGTTATAGAAGGGGCCACAGATATACAGTATTTT